The entry below describes one T cell receptor (beta chain). The data were taken from a study of T-cell reconstitution after alpha-beta-depleted transplantation in children. A TCRbeta library incorporating unique molecular identifiers was prepared. From the PCR reads, TCRdb called clonotypes with MiXCR, one entry per CDR3 protein. The data show approximately 270,000 distinct CDR3 sequences, about a tenth seen once. Trimming took 5 bases from V and 8 from J, leaving 9 bases between them. The CDR3 totals 11 residues. Germline V CDR1 and CDR2: LGHDT, YNNKEL (reference sequence). The rearrangement uses TRBV3-1 and TRBJ1-2, with D maybe TRBD1 (5 bases). This specimen was PBMCs from the stem cell graft donor, taken from the stem cell graft. This receptor was identified in a human donor who donated a stem cell graft to a child with SCID. In DNA form, the CDR3 reads TGTGCCAGCAGCGAGGGGAAGGGCTACACCTTC. Its protein is CASSEGKGYTF.